The 22 T cell receptor beta chains below all came from one sample that was sequenced in a study of T cell responses to AZD1222 COVID-19 vaccine. Sequencing used immunoSEQ multiplex PCR; TCRdb keeps in-frame clones, though not all of them. The data contain over 95,000 clones, just over 90% of them singletons. The sample here was peripheral blood, taken on day 0 of AZD1222 vaccination. These receptors came from an adult in good health.

This clone was seen just once. The CDR3 loop is CASSSQNNQPQHF. The CDR3 DNA sequence: TGTGCCAGCAGTTCCCAAAACAATCAGCCCCAGCATTTT. This sequence joins TRBV6-6 and TRBJ1-5; D is unclear. Trimming pared 4 bases from V and 3 bases from J, leaving 7 bases between. The CDR3 runs to 13 residues. Germline CDR1 is MNHNY and CDR2 is SVGAGI (reference sequence).

The chain couples TRBV19 to TRBJ2-7; D could derive from TRBD1 or TRBD2 (7 bases each). Germline CDR1 and CDR2: LNHDA and SQIVND (reference sequence). This CDR3 spans 15 amino acids. V was cut by 7 bases and J by 3 bases, with 19 bases left in between. This chain's CDR3 is CASTPGGAGDYEQYF. The CDR3 DNA sequence: TGTGCCAGTACCCCAGGGGGGGCAGGCGACTACGAGCAGTACTTC.

The rearrangement uses TRBV5-8 and TRBJ2-7; TRBD1 matches at 7 bases. V was pared by 6 bases and J by 4 bases, with 10 bases of the junction left unmatched. The CDR3 spans 14 residues. Germline CDR1 is SGHTS and CDR2 is YDEGEE. CDR3 in amino acids: CASNADRVPYEQYF. The CDR3 DNA follows: TGTGCCAGCAACGCAGACAGGGTACCGTACGAGCAGTACTTC.

The chain employs TRBV5-1 and TRBJ2-2; 10 nucleotides agree with TRBD1. V shed 2 bases, J shed 7 bases, and the junction held 8 bases outside the gene matches. The CDR3 has 16 amino acids. CDR1 SGHRS and CDR2 YFSETQ come from the germline V gene. The CDR3 coding sequence is TGCGCCAGCAGCTTAAGCTCGACAGGGGGCTTCGGGGAGCTGTTTTTT. Residues: CASSLSSTGGFGELFF.

The chain is built from TRBV6-1 and TRBJ1-5, with TRBD1 as a possible D gene (6 bases). In germline, CDR1 is MNHNS, CDR2 SASEGT. The V end was cut by 3 bases, the J end by 6 bases, with 15 bases between. The CDR3 is 15 residues long. Here the CDR3 reads CASSDPQGGGQPQHF. DNA of the CDR3: TGTGCCAGCAGTGACCCACAGGGCGGGGGTCAGCCCCAGCATTTT.

This clone was seen repeatedly, ten times or more. This rearrangement joins TRBV7-2 to TRBJ2-7; 8 nucleotides match TRBD1. Germline CDR1 and CDR2: SGHTA and FQGNSA. Trimming cost V 6 bases and J 3 bases; bases outside gene matches: 10. The length of the CDR3 is 15 residues. In DNA, the CDR3 is TGTGCCAGCAGACGGAGACAGGGGATATACTACGAGCAGTACTTC. Its protein is CASRRRQGIYYEQYF.

This chain connects TRBV7-2 to TRBJ2-3; 11 bases are a match to TRBD2. CDR3 length equals 16 residues. The V and J ends lost 1 base and 3 bases, in that order; junction bases with no gene match: 3. CDR1 is SGHTA, CDR2 FQGNSA, per germline. The CDR3 region has the DNA TGTGCCAGCAGCTTAGTCGGGACTAGCGGAACAGATACGCAGTATTTT. Its translation is CASSLVGTSGTDTQYF.

V gene TRBV11-1 combines with J gene TRBJ2-7, with TRBD1 as a possible D gene (5 bases). This CDR3 is built from 14 residues. Trimming cost V 3 bases and J 0 bases, with 9 bases left between them. Germline V CDR1 and CDR2: SGHAT, FQDESV (reference sequence). CDR3 nucleotides: TGTGCCAGCAGCTTCGGAGACAGCTCCTACGAGCAGTACTTC. This encodes CASSFGDSSYEQYF.

The chain combines TRBV18 with TRBJ2-7; 11 bases are shared with TRBD1. This CDR3 has 15 residues. Germline CDR1 KGHSH, CDR2 LQKENI. V shed 2 bases, J shed 6 bases, and the junction held 6 bases outside the gene matches. As DNA, the CDR3 is TGTGCCAGCTCACCAGTACCAGGGACAGGGGGCGAGCAGTACTTC. Translation: CASSPVPGTGGEQYF.

The rearrangement uses TRBV18 and TRBJ1-4; D perhaps matches TRBD1 (6 bases). Trimming removed 4 bases at V and 8 bases at J, with 14 bases between. This CDR3 comprises 14 residues. Germline CDR1 reads KGHSH; CDR2 reads LQKENI. The DNA for the CDR3 is TGTGCCAGCTCACTACAGGGATTGGGGGAAAAACTGTTTTTT. Protein sequence: CASSLQGLGEKLFF. Using reference TRBV18 and TRBJ1-4 for the parts outside the CDR3, the full variable domain is NAGVMQNPRHLVRRRGQEARLRCSPMKGHSHVYWYRQLPEEGLKFMVYLQKENIIDESGMPKERFSAEFPKEGPSILRIQQVVRGDSAAYFCASSLQGLGEKLFFGSGTQLSVL.

This chain joins TRBV15 and TRBJ1-2, with D uncertain. Trimming left V 0 bases short and J 4 bases short, with 15 bases between. The CDR3 totals 16 residues. CDR1 is LNHNV, CDR2 YYDKDF, per germline (reference sequence). The CDR3 DNA reads TGTGCCACCAGCAGAGATGGCGGCGGAGGAGTCTATGGCTACACCTTC. Amino acids: CATSRDGGGGVYGYTF.

The chain is built from TRBV4-1 and TRBJ2-7; TRBD2 aligns across 11 bases. Germline-derived CDR1 and CDR2 are MGHRA and YSYEKL. V shed 0 bases, J shed 3 bases, and the junction held 4 bases outside the gene matches. The CDR3 spans 16 residues. CDR3 DNA sequence: TGCGCCAGCAGCCAAGAAGAGACTAGCGGGGTCTACGAGCAGTACTTC. It yields the protein CASSQEETSGVYEQYF.

V is TRBV10-3 and J is TRBJ2-7; the match to TRBD2 covers 8 bases. Germline trimming cut 6 bases from V and 5 bases from J; bases unmatched to any gene: 9. Germline CDR1 reads ENHRY; CDR2 reads SYGVKD. The CDR3 runs 14 residues. The CDR3 is CAISDPGGDNEQYF. The CDR3 nucleotides read TGTGCCATCAGCGATCCGGGGGGGGACAACGAGCAGTACTTC.

The J gene is TRBJ2-2, the V gene TRBV7-9; possibly TRBD2 for D (5 bases). The CDR3 has 14 amino acids. The V end lost 8 bases, the J end lost 0 bases, and 10 bases lay between the germline ends. Germline V gives CDR1 SEHNR, CDR2 FQNEAQ (reference sequence). The CDR3 coding sequence is TGTGCCAGCGCCAGCGGACCGAACACCGGGGAGCTGTTTTTT. This translates into CASASGPNTGELFF.

The CDR3 loop is CASRTGNQPQHF. In DNA, the CDR3 is TGTGCCAGCAGGACAGGCAATCAGCCCCAGCATTTT. The V gene is TRBV6-5, the J gene TRBJ1-5, with D possibly matching TRBD1 (5 bases). There are 12 residues in the CDR3. Trimming pared 6 bases from V and 2 bases from J, leaving 5 bases between. Germline loops: CDR1 MNHEY, CDR2 SVGAGI.

This clone was found once. This rearrangement joins TRBV5-1 to TRBJ1-4; TRBD1 aligns across 9 bases. CDR1 and CDR2 (germline): SGHRS, YFSETQ. J lost 5 bases, V lost 7 bases, and 6 bases had no gene match. The CDR3 runs 14 residues. CDR3 DNA: TGCGCCAGCCGTACGGGACAGGGCAATGAAAAACTGTTTTTT. Translated, it gives CASRTGQGNEKLFF.

The J gene is TRBJ1-4, the V gene TRBV11-2; 7 bases agree with TRBD1. Per the germline V gene, CDR1 is SGHAT and CDR2 is FQNNGV. The length of the CDR3 is 15 residues. J lost 3 bases, V lost 3 bases, and 4 bases had no gene match. The CDR3 DNA reads TGTGCCAGCAGCTTGACAGGGCTGGCTAATGAAAAACTGTTTTTT. Protein: CASSLTGLANEKLFF. Based on the CDR3 plus reference TRBV11-2 and TRBJ1-4, the full variable domain is EAGVAQSPRYKIIEKRQSVAFWCNPISGHATLYWYQQILGQGPKLLIQFQNNGVVDDSQLPKDRFSAERLKGVDSTLKIQPAKLEDSAVYLCASSLTGLANEKLFFGSGTQLSVL.

The J gene is TRBJ2-7, the V gene TRBV28, with unresolved D. The V gene lost 5 bases and the J gene lost 6 bases, with 20 bases spanning the gap. The CDR3 runs 15 residues. Germline V gives CDR1 MDHEN, CDR2 SYDVKM. The CDR3 reads CASSTSTTLKGEQYF. CDR3 DNA sequence: TGTGCCAGCAGTACCTCCACCACTTTAAAGGGCGAGCAGTACTTC.

The rearrangement links TRBV5-1 to TRBJ1-4; D not resolved. This CDR3 spans 16 amino acids. Germline-derived CDR1 and CDR2 are SGHRS and YFSETQ. V shed 3 bases and J shed 6 bases, with 18 bases lying between them. The CDR3 DNA reads as TGCGCCAGCAGCTCCCCGGAGGTAGGGTTAGATGAAAAACTGTTTTTT. Protein: CASSSPEVGLDEKLFF.

V usage is TRBV7-9 and J usage is TRBJ1-2; no clear D. Deletions cut 7 bases from V and 11 bases from J, with 23 bases between. This CDR3 is built from 14 residues. Germline loops: CDR1 SEHNR, CDR2 FQNEAQ (reference sequence). CDR3 in amino acids: CASTQLSYSSGYTF. CDR3 nucleotide sequence: TGTGCCAGCACCCAGCTATCTTACAGCTCAGGATACACCTTC. Full variable domain (missing parts from reference TRBV7-9 and TRBJ1-2): DTGVSQNPRHKITKRGQNVTFRCDPISEHNRLYWYRQTLGQGPEFLTYFQNEAQLEKSRLLSDRFSAERPKGSFSTLEIQRTEQGDSAMYLCASTQLSYSSGYTFGSGTRLTVV.

This chain joins TRBV19 and TRBJ1-6; D gene unclear. Germline V gene sequence: CDR1 LNHDA, CDR2 SQIVND (reference sequence). V lost 5 bases and J lost 7, with 6 bases in between. This CDR3 spans 12 amino acids. CDR3 residues: CASSPINSPLHF. The CDR3 DNA is TGTGCCAGTAGTCCCATAAATTCACCCCTCCACTTT.

The sample holds one count of this clone. V and J are TRBV6-4 and TRBJ2-3; no reliable D call. CDR1 is MRHNA and CDR2 is SNTAGT in the germline V gene. The germline V and J ends were trimmed by 2 bases and 2 bases, with 5 bases remaining between them. CDR3 length: 13 amino acids. The CDR3 nucleotides are TGTGCCAGCAGTGACCAAGTCACAGATACGCAGTATTTT. Amino acids: CASSDQVTDTQYF.